This TCR beta chain was recovered during a study of T cell responses to AZD1222 COVID-19 vaccine. Worth noting for this clone: Its antigen is undetermined.

Study-level points and caveats: After the peak T cell response, and only then, were repertoires sampled.

Here immunoSEQ multiplex PCR was the method, and the copy in TCRdb shows in-frame clones only, minus some. The table has under 150,000 clones, 93% seen once. The CDR3 loop spans 14 amino acids. V shed 0 bases and J shed 4 bases, with 10 bases lying between them. In germline, CDR1 is SGDLS, CDR2 YYNGEE. Material: peripheral blood, obtained on day 0 of AZD1222 vaccination. This TCR came from an adult in good health. This chain links TRBV9 with TRBJ1-2; possibly TRBD1 for D (6 bases). CDR3 in amino acids: CASSVAQTGYGYTF. The CDR3 bases are TGTGCCAGCAGCGTAGCTCAGACAGGCTATGGCTACACCTTC.